Shown below are 23 T cell receptor beta chains from a single sample sequenced in a study of radiotherapy plus CTLA-4 blockade in lung cancer. The method was immunoSEQ multiplex PCR; TCRdb's version includes in-frame clones alone and lacks a portion of them. The sample carries approximately 49,000 clones, about 85% recorded once. Sequences were derived from peripheral blood, sampled from a patient treated with radiotherapy plus ipilimumab. The receptors were sampled from a human donor with non-small cell lung cancer whose response to radiotherapy plus ipilimumab could not be evaluated.

The rearrangement links TRBV14 to TRBJ1-1, with TRBD1 matching 9 bases. With V trimmed by 4 bases and J by 7 bases, 4 bases remained unmatched. CDR3 length: 13 amino acids. Germline-derived CDR1 and CDR2 are SGHDN and FVKESK. CDR3 amino acids: CASSLDRGNEAFF. The CDR3 bases are TGTGCCAGCAGCCTTGACAGGGGGAATGAAGCTTTCTTT.

This chain links TRBV7-2 with TRBJ1-3; a weak D match, TRBD1 (6 bases). The CDR3 runs to 15 residues. The germline V gene encodes CDR1 SGHTA and CDR2 FQGNSA. The V gene lost 0 bases and the J gene lost 4 bases, with 10 bases spanning the gap. In DNA form, the CDR3 reads TGTGCCAGCAGCTTAGCGCTCGGACAGGGAAACACCATATATTTT. This encodes CASSLALGQGNTIYF.

The gene calls are TRBV6-5 and TRBJ1-1; D is unresolved. V lost 4 bases and J lost 4, with 19 bases in between. Germline-derived CDR1 and CDR2 are MNHEY and SVGAGI. The length of the CDR3 is 16 residues. The CDR3 protein is CASSLNRRTEGTEAFF. CDR3 nucleotide sequence: TGTGCCAGCAGTTTGAACCGACGGACTGAAGGCACTGAAGCTTTCTTT.

This clone occurred once. J is TRBJ1-4 and V is TRBV7-9; the D gene is possibly TRBD1 (5 bases). The CDR3 is 15 residues long. Deletions cut 0 bases from V and 3 bases from J, with 8 bases between. CDR1 is SEHNR, CDR2 FQNEAQ, per germline (reference sequence). The CDR3 DNA reads as TGTGCCAGCAGCTTAGCCGACAGACCTAATGAAAAACTGTTTTTT. This codes for CASSLADRPNEKLFF.

This clone showed up just once. The chain couples TRBV5-4 to TRBJ2-3; the match to TRBD2 covers 9 bases. Germline values: CDR1 SGHNT, CDR2 YYREEE (reference sequence). V lost 4 bases, J lost 1 base, and 4 bases stayed unmatched. The CDR3 spans 15 residues. In nucleotides, the CDR3 is TGTGCCAGCAGCAAATGGACTAGCGGCACAGATACGCAGTATTTT. Translation gives CASSKWTSGTDTQYF.

The chain recombines TRBV4-1 with TRBJ1-4; 11 bases line up with TRBD1. V lost 4 bases to trimming and J lost 7 bases; unmatched junction nucleotides: 5. CDR1 is MGHRA and CDR2 is YSYEKL in the germline V gene. This CDR3 is built from 15 residues. Written as DNA, the CDR3 is TGCGCCAGCAGCCCCTCGGGACAGGGGGGTGAAAAACTGTTTTTT. Amino acid sequence: CASSPSGQGGEKLFF.

The gene calls are TRBV27 and TRBJ2-1; 7 bases line up with TRBD2. Trimming took 3 bases from V and 4 from J; bases not matched to a gene: 6. Germline V gene lookup returns CDR1 MNHEY and CDR2 SMNVEV (reference sequence). The CDR3 is made up of 15 amino acids. The CDR3 sequence: CASSLAGESYNEQFF. DNA of the CDR3: TGTGCCAGCAGTTTGGCGGGAGAATCTTACAATGAGCAGTTCTTC.

The J gene is TRBJ1-4, the V gene TRBV15; D is undetermined. Germline V gene lookup returns CDR1 LNHNV and CDR2 YYDKDF (reference sequence). V gave up 0 bases and J gave up 0 bases, with 5 bases separating them. The CDR3 contains 15 residues. The CDR3: CATSRDRATNEKLFF. CDR3 nucleotide sequence: TGTGCCACCAGCAGAGATCGTGCAACTAATGAAAAACTGTTTTTT.

The chain joins TRBV28 to TRBJ1-4; D perhaps matches TRBD1 (6 bases). The V gene lost 4 bases and the J gene lost 5 bases, with 11 bases spanning the gap. Germline assignment: CDR1 MDHEN and CDR2 SYDVKM. This CDR3 is built from 14 residues. CDR3 nucleotide sequence: TGTGCCAGCAGTTACCCTGGGGGCAATGAAAAACTGTTTTTT. Protein sequence: CASSYPGGNEKLFF.

CDR3 loop: CASSYVQGGAPSEQYF. The CDR3 coding sequence is TGTGCCAGCAGTTACGTCCAAGGCGGCGCCCCATCCGAGCAGTACTTC. The chain has TRBV6-6 and TRBJ2-5, with D hard to call. TRBJ2-7 explains the end of the DNA better; the J call may be wrong. The CDR3 sequence is 16 residues long. Germline values: CDR1 MNHNY, CDR2 SVGAGI (reference sequence).

V gene TRBV2 combines with J gene TRBJ1-3; 7 nucleotides align to TRBD1. The junction had 7 bases not matched to a gene; V was cut back by 5 bases and J by 0 bases. The CDR3 contains 16 residues. The germline V gene encodes CDR1 SNHLY and CDR2 FYNNEI. CDR3 residues: CASSFGQVLSGNTIYF. Here the CDR3 DNA reads TGTGCCAGCAGTTTTGGACAGGTCCTCTCTGGAAACACCATATATTTT.

The chain carries TRBV7-2 and TRBJ2-7, with 8 bases identical to TRBD2. V trimming: 5 bases; J trimming: 0 bases; junction bases outside the gene matches: 18. CDR3 length equals 19 residues. CDR1 SGHTA and CDR2 FQGNSA come from the germline V gene. CDR3 sequence reads: CASSPLHYREGQLSYEQYF. DNA of the CDR3: TGTGCCAGCAGCCCCCTACATTACCGGGAGGGCCAACTCTCCTACGAGCAGTACTTC.

The rearrangement joins TRBV15 to TRBJ2-7; 12 nucleotides agree with TRBD2. The V and J ends lost 8 bases and 0 bases, in that order; junction bases with no gene match: 14. The CDR3 consists of 18 residues. Germline-derived CDR1 and CDR2 are LNHNV and YYDKDF (reference sequence). CDR3 nucleotide sequence: TGTGCCACCTCCCCCACGGGACTAGCGGGCGCGAACTCCTACGAGCAGTACTTC. Encoded protein: CATSPTGLAGANSYEQYF.

The rearrangement links TRBV27 to TRBJ2-1; possible D gene TRBD2, 6 bases. With 1 base removed from V and 5 bases from J, the gap between germline ends came to 9 bases. Germline V lookup: CDR1 MNHEY, CDR2 SMNVEV (reference sequence). The CDR3 contains 14 residues. The CDR3 protein is CASSLYSGNNEQFF. CDR3 sequence (DNA): TGTGCCAGCAGTTTATATAGCGGCAACAATGAGCAGTTCTTC.

The V call is TRBV5-6, the J call TRBJ2-2; 7 nucleotides match TRBD2. In germline, CDR1 is SGHDT, CDR2 YYEEEE. The CDR3 has 16 amino acids. V was clipped by 0 bases and J by 5 bases; unmatched bases: 7. CDR3 sequence (DNA): TGTGCCAGCAGCTTGGGGTCGCGGGAGCATACCGGGGAGCTGTTTTTT. Translating it yields CASSLGSREHTGELFF.

The V gene is TRBV25-1, the J gene TRBJ2-7; no clear D gene. The germline V gene has CDR1 MGHDK and CDR2 SYGVNS. This CDR3 is 12 amino acids long. Trimming left V 0 bases short and J 5 bases short, with 5 bases between. The DNA of the CDR3 is TGTGCCAGCAGTGAATACAGCGACGAGCAGTACTTC. As protein: CASSEYSDEQYF.

This clone showed up just a few times. The chain combines TRBV6-6 with TRBJ1-2; no clear D gene. Germline V gene data show CDR1 as MNHNY and CDR2 as SVGAGI (reference sequence). V lost 5 bases and J lost 3, with 7 bases in between. The CDR3 sequence is 12 residues long. This CDR3 is CASSESYYGYTF. The CDR3 DNA sequence: TGTGCCAGCAGTGAGAGTTACTATGGCTACACCTTC.

This clone appeared a few times. V is TRBV30 and J is TRBJ2-7, with 8 nucleotides matching TRBD2. J gave up 7 bases and V 3 bases, and 8 bases lay outside the gene matches. The CDR3 sequence is 13 residues long. Germline loops: CDR1 GTSNPN, CDR2 SVGIG (reference sequence). CDR3 sequence reads: CAWRIGGAREQYF. The CDR3 DNA follows: TGTGCCTGGAGGATCGGGGGGGCCCGAGAGCAGTACTTC. The entire variable domain, with the rest obtained from reference TRBV30 and TRBJ2-7, is as follows: SQTIHQWPATLVQPVGSPLSLECTVEGTSNPNLYWYRQAAGRGLQLLFYSVGIGQISSEVPQNLSASRPQDRQFILSSKKLLLSDSGFYLCAWRIGGAREQYFGPGTRLTVT.

In this sample, this clone turned up a few times. The rearrangement uses TRBV30 and TRBJ1-5; 8 nucleotides align to TRBD1. This CDR3 contains 15 residues. With V trimmed by 7 bases and J by 2 bases, 10 bases remained unmatched. Germline V gene lookup returns CDR1 GTSNPN and CDR2 SVGIG (reference sequence). For the CDR3, the DNA is TGTGCCTACACGTCCGGGGGACAGGGCAATCAGCCCCAGCATTTT. It yields the protein CAYTSGGQGNQPQHF. The full variable domain, in which reference TRBV30 and TRBJ1-5 provide the parts outside the CDR3, is SQTIHQWPATLVQPVGSPLSLECTVEGTSNPNLYWYRQAAGRGLQLLFYSVGIGQISSEVPQNLSASRPQDRQFILSSKKLLLSDSGFYLCAYTSGGQGNQPQHFGDGTRLSIL.

This clone was picked up a small number of times. The rearrangement joins TRBV6-1 to TRBJ1-4; D is unclear. Germline-derived CDR1 and CDR2 are MNHNS and SASEGT. The CDR3 is made up of 15 amino acids. The V and J ends lost 5 bases and 8 bases respectively, with 18 bases between them. CDR3: CASSISPYAKEKLFF. The CDR3 DNA reads TGTGCCAGCAGTATATCACCATATGCGAAAGAAAAACTGTTTTTT.

The V gene is TRBV7-6, the J gene TRBJ1-2, with 10 bases matching TRBD1. The V and J ends lost 11 bases and 8 bases, in that order; junction bases with no gene match: 11. Germline CDR1 reads SGHVS; CDR2 reads FNYEAQ. This CDR3 is 13 amino acids long. The CDR3 sequence: CASSSGTGDGYTF. The CDR3 DNA is TGTGCCTCCTCATCCGGGACAGGGGACGGCTACACCTTC. Together with reference TRBV7-6 and TRBJ1-2, the CDR3 gives the full variable domain: GAGVSQSPRYKVTKRGQDVALRCDPISGHVSLYWYRQALGQGPEFLTYFNYEAQQDKSGLPNDRFSAERPEGSISTLTIQRTEQRDSAMYRCASSSGTGDGYTFGSGTRLTVV.

This clone was found a few times. The chain links TRBV28 to TRBJ2-1; D is unresolved. This CDR3 contains 13 residues. V lost 5 bases and J 4 bases, leaving 9 bases between the germline ends. Germline CDR1 and CDR2: MDHEN and SYDVKM. CDR3 DNA: TGTGCCAGCAGTCTCACGAGGTACAATGAGCAGTTCTTC. Its translation: CASSLTRYNEQFF.

To note about this clone: This CDR3 is also generated by other DNA sequences in the sample. In DNA, the CDR3 is TGTGCCAGCAGTTTAATCGGGACTGGTACCTACGAGCAGTACTTC. Translation: CASSLIGTGTYEQYF. J is TRBJ2-7 and V is TRBV28, with a tentative D call TRBD2 (6 bases). CDR1 and CDR2 from the germline V gene are MDHEN and SYDVKM. The V end was cut by 2 bases, the J end by 2 bases, with 13 bases between. The CDR3 spans 15 residues. The complete variable domain, with remaining parts taken from reference TRBV28 and TRBJ2-7, reads DVKVTQSSRYLVKRTGEKVFLECVQDMDHENMFWYRQDPGLGLRLIYFSYDVKMKEKGDIPEGYSVSREKKERFSLILESASTNQTSMYLCASSLIGTGTYEQYFGPGTRLTVT.